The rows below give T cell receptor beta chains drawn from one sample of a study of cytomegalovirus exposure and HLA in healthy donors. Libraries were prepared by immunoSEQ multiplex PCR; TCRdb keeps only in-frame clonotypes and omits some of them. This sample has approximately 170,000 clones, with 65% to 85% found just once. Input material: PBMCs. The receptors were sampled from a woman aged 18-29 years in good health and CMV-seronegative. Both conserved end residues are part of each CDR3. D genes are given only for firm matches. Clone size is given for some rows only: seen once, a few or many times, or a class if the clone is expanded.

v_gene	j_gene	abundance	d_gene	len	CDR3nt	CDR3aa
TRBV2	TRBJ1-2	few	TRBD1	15	TGTGCCAGCGGTGGGCTTAGACAGGGAAAGGATGGCTACACCTTC	CASGGLRQGKDGYTF
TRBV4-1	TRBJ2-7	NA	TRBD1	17	TGCGCCAGCAGCCAGGAGCCCGGGACAGGGGGCGTCTACGAGCAGTACTTC	CASSQEPGTGGVYEQYF
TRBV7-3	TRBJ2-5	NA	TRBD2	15	TGTGCCAGCAGCTCCATAGCGGGCATACAAGAGACCCAGTACTTC	CASSSIAGIQETQYF
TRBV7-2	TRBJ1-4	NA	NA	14	TGTGCCAGCAGCTTAGTAGGGGTGTGGGAAAAACTGTTTTTT	CASSLVGVWEKLFF
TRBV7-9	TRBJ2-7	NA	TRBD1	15	TGTGCCAGCAGTCCATCGGGACAGGGTTCCTACGAGCAGTACTTC	CASSPSGQGSYEQYF
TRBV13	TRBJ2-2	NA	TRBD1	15	TGTGCCAGCAGCTCCGACAGGGTTGGCACCGGGGAGCTGTTTTTT	CASSSDRVGTGELFF
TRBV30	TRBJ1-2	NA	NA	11	TGTGCCTGGCGGGCGGGGTATGGCTACACCTTC	CAWRAGYGYTF
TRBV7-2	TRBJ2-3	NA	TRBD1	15	TGTGCCAGCAGCCCGTCAGGGGGCTTCGCAGATACGCAGTATTTT	CASSPSGGFADTQYF
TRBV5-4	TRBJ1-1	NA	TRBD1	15	TGTGCCAGCAGTCATGGACAGGGGTCGGAAGCTGAAGCTTTCTTT	CASSHGQGSEAEAFF
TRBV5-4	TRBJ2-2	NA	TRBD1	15	TGTGCCAGCAGCTTCGGACAGGGCAGGGCCGGGGAGCTGTTTTTT	CASSFGQGRAGELFF
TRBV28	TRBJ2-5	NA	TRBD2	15	TGTGCCAGCAGTTTGGAGCGGGGGGGCGGAGAGACCCAGTACTTC	CASSLERGGGETQYF
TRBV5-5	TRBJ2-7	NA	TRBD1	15	TGTGCCAGCAGTTCAGCCGGGACAGGGAACTACGAGCAGTACTTC	CASSSAGTGNYEQYF
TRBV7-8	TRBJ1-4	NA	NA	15	TGTGCCAGCAGCCCTGAATCAGGGGTGGGCGAAAAACTGTTTTTT	CASSPESGVGEKLFF
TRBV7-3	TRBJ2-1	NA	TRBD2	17	TGTGCCAGCAGCTCGTTGGTAGTGAGCGGGGGGGTCAATGAGCAGTTCTTC	CASSSLVVSGGVNEQFF
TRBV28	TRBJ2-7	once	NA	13	TGTGCCAGCAGTCTCCGGACTCCCCCGGAGCAGTACTTC	CASSLRTPPEQYF
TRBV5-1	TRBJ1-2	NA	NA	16	TGCGCCAGCAGCCAGCTCAATAAAGACAGTGGGTATGGCTACACCTTC	CASSQLNKDSGYGYTF
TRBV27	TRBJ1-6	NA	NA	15	TGTGCCAGCAGTTCTAACAGGGTCGTTAATTCACCCCTCCACTTT	CASSSNRVVNSPLHF
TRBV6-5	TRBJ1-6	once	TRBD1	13	TGTGCCACGCGGACAGGGGATAATTCACCCCTCCACTTT	CATRTGDNSPLHF
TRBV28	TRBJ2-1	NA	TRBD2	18	TGTGCCAGCAGTTTAAATGGGGGACTAGCGGGGGGTATAAATGAGCAGTTCTTC	CASSLNGGLAGGINEQFF
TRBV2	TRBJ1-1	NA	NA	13	TGTGCCAGCAGTGAACTGTCGAACACTGAAGCTTTCTTT	CASSELSNTEAFF
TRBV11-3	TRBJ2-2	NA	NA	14	TGTGCCAGCAGCTCAACCACAGGGACCGGGGAGCTGTTTTTT	CASSSTTGTGELFF
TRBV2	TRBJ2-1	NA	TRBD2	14	TGTGCCAGCACTTCTAGCGGGAGAGTCGATGAGCAGTTCTTC	CASTSSGRVDEQFF
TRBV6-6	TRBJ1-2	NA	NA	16	TGTGCCAGCAGTTACTCCGCGGAGGGAAAGCCCTATGGCTACACCTTC	CASSYSAEGKPYGYTF
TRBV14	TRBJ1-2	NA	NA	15	TGTGCCAGCAGTACTACAGGGTCGATCCTACGTGGCTACACCTTC	CASSTTGSILRGYTF
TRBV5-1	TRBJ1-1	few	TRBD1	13	TGCGCCAGCAGCTCGAGACAGGGAGGACAAGCTTTCTTT	CASSSRQGGQAFF
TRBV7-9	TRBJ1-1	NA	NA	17	TGTTCCAGCAGCTCACCTGGTAGTGATTTCATGAACACTGAAGCTTTCTTT	CSSSSPGSDFMNTEAFF
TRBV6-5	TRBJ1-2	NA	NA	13	TGTGCCAGCAGTTACGAGGATAGCTATGGCTACACCTTC	CASSYEDSYGYTF
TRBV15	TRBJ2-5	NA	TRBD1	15	TGTGCCACCCGCCCCGGGACAGGGTCACAAGAGACCCAGTACTTC	CATRPGTGSQETQYF
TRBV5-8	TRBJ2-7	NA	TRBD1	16	TGTGCCAGCAGCCCTAAGACAGGGAAGGAATACTACGAGCAGTACTTC	CASSPKTGKEYYEQYF
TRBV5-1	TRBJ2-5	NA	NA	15	TGCGCCAGCAGCGTATTGCAGGGTTCCCAAGAGACCCAGTACTTC	CASSVLQGSQETQYF
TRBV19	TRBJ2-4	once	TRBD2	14	TGTGCCAGTAGGAATAGCGGGACCAAAAACATTCAGTACTTC	CASRNSGTKNIQYF
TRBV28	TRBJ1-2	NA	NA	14	TGTGCCAGCAGTGCCCCCGGGGGGTCCTATGGCTACACCTTC	CASSAPGGSYGYTF
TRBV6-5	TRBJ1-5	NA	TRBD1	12	TGTGCCAGCAGGCAGGGGGATCAGCCCCAGCATTTT	CASRQGDQPQHF
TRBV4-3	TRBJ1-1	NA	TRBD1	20	TGCGCCAGCAGCCAAGCGTTCGATACCGGGACAGGGGGCGCGAGGACTGAAGCTTTCTTT	CASSQAFDTGTGGARTEAFF
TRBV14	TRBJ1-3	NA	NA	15	TGTGCCAGCAGCCAAGATCCCCAGCGTGGAAACACCATATATTTT	CASSQDPQRGNTIYF
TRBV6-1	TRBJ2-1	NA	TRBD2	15	TGTGCCAGGAAAGGGACTAGCGGGGGTACTTGCGAGCAGTTCTTC	CARKGTSGGTCEQFF
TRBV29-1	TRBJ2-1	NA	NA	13	TGCAGCGTTGTGGAGGGGCCGAACAATGAGCAGTTCTTC	CSVVEGPNNEQFF
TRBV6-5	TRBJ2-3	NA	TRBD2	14	TGTGCCAGCAGTCGCACAGCGGGGGGAGATACGCAGTATTTT	CASSRTAGGDTQYF
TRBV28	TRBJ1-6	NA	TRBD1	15	TGTGCCAGCAGTTTAGGACAGGGGGCAGGGTCACCCCTCCACTTT	CASSLGQGAGSPLHF
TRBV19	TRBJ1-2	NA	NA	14	TGTGCCAGTAGTATCCAGGGTACTAACTATGGCTACACCTTC	CASSIQGTNYGYTF
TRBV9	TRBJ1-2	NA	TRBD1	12	TGTGCCAGCAGCGTTACAGGGGATGGCTACACCTTC	CASSVTGDGYTF
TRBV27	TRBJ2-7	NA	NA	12	TGTGCCAGCAGTTTTAAGGGGTCCGAGCAGTACTTC	CASSFKGSEQYF
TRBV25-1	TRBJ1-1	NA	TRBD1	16	TGTGCCAGCAGTGAAAGGGGACAGGGGGCGCGAACTGAAGCTTTCTTT	CASSERGQGARTEAFF
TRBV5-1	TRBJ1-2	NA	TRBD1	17	TGCGCCAGCAGCCTAGACAGGGGCTTAGGGTTTAACTATGGCTACACCTTC	CASSLDRGLGFNYGYTF
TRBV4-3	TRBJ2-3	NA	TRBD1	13	TGCGCCAGCAGCCAAGGAAGGACAGGGTATGAGTATTTT	CASSQGRTGYEYF
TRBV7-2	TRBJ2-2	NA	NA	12	TGTGCCAGCAGCTTAGGGCTGGGGGAGCTGTTTTTT	CASSLGLGELFF
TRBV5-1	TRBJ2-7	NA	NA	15	TGCGCCAGCTGGCATGGGGGCCAAGGGACCTACGAGCAGTACTTC	CASWHGGQGTYEQYF
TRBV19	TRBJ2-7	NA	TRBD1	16	TGTGCCAGTAGAAGGAGCACAGGGGGCGACTCCTACGAGCAGTACTTC	CASRRSTGGDSYEQYF
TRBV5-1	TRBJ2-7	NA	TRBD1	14	TGCGCCAGCAGAACCGGGACAGGGTTCTACGAGCAGTACTTC	CASRTGTGFYEQYF
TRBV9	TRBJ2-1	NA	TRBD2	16	TGTGCCAGCAGCAGGGTAGGACTAGCTACAACCAATGAGCAGTTCTTC	CASSRVGLATTNEQFF
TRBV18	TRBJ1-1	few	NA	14	TGTGCCAGCTCACTAAAAAGAGACAGCACTGAAGCTTTCTTT	CASSLKRDSTEAFF
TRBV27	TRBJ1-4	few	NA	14	TGTGCCAGCAGTTTATTCAGAAGTGGTGAAAAACTGTTTTTT	CASSLFRSGEKLFF
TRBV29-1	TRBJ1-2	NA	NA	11	TGCAGCGTTGGGGGACAAGGCGGCTACACCTTC	CSVGGQGGYTF
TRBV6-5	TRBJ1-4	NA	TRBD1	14	TGTGCCAGCAGCCACAGGGGGAGTAATGAAAAACTGTTTTTT	CASSHRGSNEKLFF
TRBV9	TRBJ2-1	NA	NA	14	TGTGCCAGCAGCGGGCGGGAAGGCTACAATGAGCAGTTCTTC	CASSGREGYNEQFF